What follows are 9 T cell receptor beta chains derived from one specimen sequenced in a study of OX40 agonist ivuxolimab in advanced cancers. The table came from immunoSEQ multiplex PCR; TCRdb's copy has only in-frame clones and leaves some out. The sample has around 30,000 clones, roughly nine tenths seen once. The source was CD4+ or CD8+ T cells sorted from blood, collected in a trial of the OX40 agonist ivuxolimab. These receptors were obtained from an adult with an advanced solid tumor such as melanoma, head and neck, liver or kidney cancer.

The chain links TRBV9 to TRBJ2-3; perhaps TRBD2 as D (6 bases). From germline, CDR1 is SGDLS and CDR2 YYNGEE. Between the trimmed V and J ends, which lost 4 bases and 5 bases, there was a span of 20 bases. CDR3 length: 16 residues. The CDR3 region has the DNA TGTGCCAGCAGCCTGTTAGCGGCGGGGCCTGGAGATACGCAGTATTTT. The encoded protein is CASSLLAAGPGDTQYF.

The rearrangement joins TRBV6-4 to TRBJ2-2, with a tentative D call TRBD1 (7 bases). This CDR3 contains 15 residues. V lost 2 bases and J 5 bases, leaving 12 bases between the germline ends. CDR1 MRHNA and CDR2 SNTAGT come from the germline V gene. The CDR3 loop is CASSDPRGDTGELFF. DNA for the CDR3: TGTGCCAGCAGTGACCCCAGGGGGGATACCGGGGAGCTGTTTTTT.

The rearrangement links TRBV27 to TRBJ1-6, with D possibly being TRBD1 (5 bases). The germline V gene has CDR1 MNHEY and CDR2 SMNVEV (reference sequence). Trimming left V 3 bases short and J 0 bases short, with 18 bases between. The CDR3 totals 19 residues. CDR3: CASSLEANRQLSYNSPLHF. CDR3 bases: TGTGCCAGCAGTTTGGAAGCCAACCGACAGCTCTCCTATAATTCACCCCTCCACTTT.

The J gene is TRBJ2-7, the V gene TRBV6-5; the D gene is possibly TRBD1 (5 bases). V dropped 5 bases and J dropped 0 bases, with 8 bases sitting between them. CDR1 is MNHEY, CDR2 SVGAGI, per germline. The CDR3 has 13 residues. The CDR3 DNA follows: TGTGCCAGCAGTCCCGGACACTCCTACGAGCAGTACTTC. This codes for CASSPGHSYEQYF.

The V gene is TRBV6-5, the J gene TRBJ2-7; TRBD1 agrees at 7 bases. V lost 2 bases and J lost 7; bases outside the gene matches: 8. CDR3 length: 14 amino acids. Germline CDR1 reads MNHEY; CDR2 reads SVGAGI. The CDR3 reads CASSYGARGLEQYF. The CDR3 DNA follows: TGTGCCAGCAGTTACGGGGCCAGGGGGTTGGAGCAGTACTTC.

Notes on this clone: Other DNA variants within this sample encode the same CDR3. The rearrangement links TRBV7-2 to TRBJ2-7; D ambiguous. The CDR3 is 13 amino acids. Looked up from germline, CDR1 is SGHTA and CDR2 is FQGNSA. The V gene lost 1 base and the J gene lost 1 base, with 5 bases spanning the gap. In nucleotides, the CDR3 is TGTGCCAGCAGCTTAGGGCCGTCCTACGAGCAGTACTTC. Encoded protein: CASSLGPSYEQYF.

As DNA, the CDR3 is TGTGCCAGCAGCGTAGAATGGGACCCCTCCTACGAGCAGTACTTC. Translating it yields CASSVEWDPSYEQYF. The rearrangement links TRBV9 to TRBJ2-7, with D perhaps TRBD1 or TRBD2 (5 bases each). The CDR3 extends over 15 amino acids. CDR1 is SGDLS and CDR2 is YYNGEE in the germline V gene. V was trimmed by 0 bases and J by 0 bases, leaving 10 bases between them.

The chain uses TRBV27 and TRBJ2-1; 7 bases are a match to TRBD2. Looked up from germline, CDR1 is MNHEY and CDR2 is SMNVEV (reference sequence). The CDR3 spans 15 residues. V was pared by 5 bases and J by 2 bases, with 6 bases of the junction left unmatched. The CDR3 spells CASSPQTSTYNEQFF. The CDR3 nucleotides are TGTGCCAGCAGTCCCCAGACTAGCACCTACAATGAGCAGTTCTTC.

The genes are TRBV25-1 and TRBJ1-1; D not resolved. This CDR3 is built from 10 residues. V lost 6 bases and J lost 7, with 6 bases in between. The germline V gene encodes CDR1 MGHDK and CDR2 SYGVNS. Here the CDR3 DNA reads TGTGCCAGCAGCCAGCTTGAAGCTTTCTTT. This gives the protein CASSQLEAFF.